This record looks at one TCR beta chain sequence and its context. The antigen remains unidentified. Repertoires were generated with immunoSEQ multiplex PCR, while TCRdb's copy carries only in-frame clones and drops some. The sample shows 40,000 to 60,000 clones, about 76% of them seen only once. This sample was included in a study of OX40 agonist ivuxolimab in advanced cancers. Study background: Cancers in dose escalation were hepatocellular, melanoma, renal cell and head and neck. A mean age of about 59 years, range roughly 20 to 85, was recorded, and roughly 80% were male.

Findings and limits, study-wide: Fewer expanded clones were found on average in CD4+ than in CD8+ T cells.

Germline lookup yields CDR1 SNHLY and CDR2 FYNNEI. Trimming removed 6 bases from V and 9 bases from J, with 15 bases in between. The CDR3 length is 14 residues. The source is an adult with an advanced solid tumor such as melanoma, head and neck, liver or kidney cancer. The rearrangement links TRBV2 to TRBJ1-6; possible D gene TRBD1, 5 bases. Sequenced here: CD4+ or CD8+ T cells sorted from blood, sampled in a trial of the OX40 agonist ivuxolimab. This CDR3 is CASSEETVGSPLHF. The CDR3 DNA reads TGTGCCAGCAGCGAGGAGACAGTGGGTTCACCCCTCCACTTT.